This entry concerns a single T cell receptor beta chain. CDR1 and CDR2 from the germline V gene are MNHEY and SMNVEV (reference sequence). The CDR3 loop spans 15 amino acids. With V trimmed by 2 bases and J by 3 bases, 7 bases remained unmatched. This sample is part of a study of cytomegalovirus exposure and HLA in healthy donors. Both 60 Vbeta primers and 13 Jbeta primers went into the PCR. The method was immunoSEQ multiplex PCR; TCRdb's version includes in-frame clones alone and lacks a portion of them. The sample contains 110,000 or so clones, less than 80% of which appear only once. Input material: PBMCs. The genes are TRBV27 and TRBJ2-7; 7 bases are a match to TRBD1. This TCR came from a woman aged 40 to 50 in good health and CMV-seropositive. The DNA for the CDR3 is TGTGCCAGCAGTTTAGCTACAGGGGCAGTCTACGAGCAGTACTTC. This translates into CASSLATGAVYEQYF.